The 2 T cell receptor beta chains below were found in one sample sequenced in a study of cytomegalovirus exposure and HLA in healthy donors. Amplification used 60 Vbeta primers and 13 Jbeta primers. Using immunoSEQ multiplex PCR, the repertoire was profiled, and TCRdb retains in-frame clones only, with some absent. The sample lists about 130,000 clones, just under 85% occurring once. The sample consisted of PBMCs. The receptors stem from a boy younger than 10 in good health and CMV-seronegative.

DNA for the CDR3: TGTGCCAGCAGCGTAGGCCCCCGAGCGGGGGCCGCCTACGAGCAGTACTTC. Translating gives CASSVGPRAGAAYEQYF. The gene calls are TRBV9 and TRBJ2-7; 8 bases map to TRBD2. The CDR3 covers 17 residues. The germline gives CDR1 SGDLS, CDR2 YYNGEE. Losses at the gene ends were 0 bases for V and 2 bases for J; bases not matched to a gene: 10.

This sequence joins TRBV5-1 and TRBJ2-2; 7 positions match TRBD2. J was trimmed by 5 bases and V by 7 bases; bases with no gene match: 5. In germline, CDR1 is SGHRS, CDR2 YFSETQ. The CDR3 consists of 13 residues. The CDR3 reads CASGGLTTGELFF. CDR3 in DNA: TGCGCCAGCGGGGGACTAACGACCGGGGAGCTGTTTTTT.